This TCR beta chain was identified during a study of T cells in Graves' hyperthyroidism and ophthalmopathy. A roughly 10 ml volume of fresh peripheral blood provided the PBMCs. The CDR3 regions of TCR beta were amplified from RNA transcripts. HTBI primers were the set used in a first-round RT-PCR of the TCR CDR3. TCRdb called the multiplex PCR reads again in MiXCR, with one record for every CDR3 protein. The table shows tens of thousands of distinct CDR3 sequences, with around 50% occurring only once. Germline CDR1 MDHEN, CDR2 SYDVKM. CDR3 length: 14 amino acids. Trimming cost V 7 bases and J 1 base, with 11 bases left between them. This clonotype has ten or more counts.

The V call is TRBV28, the J call TRBJ1-3; D is unclear. The source material was blood. The TCR was taken from a woman in her 50s with Graves' hyperthyroidism that later progressed to Graves' ophthalmopathy. In DNA form, the CDR3 reads TGTGCCAGCACTATAGGGCAGTCTGGAAACACCATATATTTT. Residues: CASTIGQSGNTIYF.